This T cell receptor (beta chain) was identified during a study of identical twins. Turning to this clonotype: Its specificity is not known.

Study observations and caveats: Researchers caution that invariant MAIT and iNKT cells could partly confound zero-insertion analyses.

TCRdb redid the calling of the 5' RACE reads with MiXCR, one entry per CDR3 protein. The profile covers hundreds of thousands of distinct CDR3 sequences, with 21% appearing a single time and 4.3% taken by the ten largest. This CDR3 region has 15 residues. Germline loops: CDR1 SGDLS, CDR2 YYNGEE. With 0 bases removed from V and 7 bases from J, the gap between germline ends came to 16 bases. This sample also appeared in a second study, on T cells expressing NK-cell markers. Per that study: An anti-gamma-delta TCR antibody restricted sorting to alpha-beta TCR T cells in several experiments.

The chain carries TRBV9 and TRBJ1-1, with D maybe TRBD1 (6 bases). The sequencing sample was made of PBMCs. This clonotype was obtained from a woman aged 18-29 years in good health. The CDR3 is CASSVDPGAGGEAFF. The CDR3 region has the DNA TGTGCCAGCAGCGTAGATCCGGGGGCAGGTGGTGAAGCTTTCTTT. Based on the CDR3 plus reference TRBV9 and TRBJ1-1, the full variable domain is DSGVTQTPKHLITATGQRVTLRCSPRSGDLSVYWYQQSLDQGLQFLIQYYNGEERAKGNILERFSAQQFPDLHSELNLSSLELGDSALYFCASSVDPGAGGEAFFGQGTRLTVV.